These 14 T cell receptor beta chains originate from one sample sequenced in a study of blood T cell repertoires in COVID-19. Sequencing was performed with immunoSEQ multiplex PCR; in TCRdb, only in-frame clones are kept and a portion is missing. Altogether about 160,000 clones are present, approximately 84% being singletons, with the ten largest covering 20% to 25%. Sequenced sample: peripheral blood. The receptor set was obtained from a woman of 80 years or more with acute or convalescent COVID-19.

Comments on this clone: The same CDR3 can be traced to other DNA sequences in this sample. This sequence joins TRBV19 and TRBJ2-5; tentative D call: TRBD1 (5 bases). This CDR3 is 14 amino acids long. Germline CDR1 and CDR2: LNHDA and SQIVND (reference sequence). Trimming left V 3 bases short and J 1 base short, with 9 bases between. CDR3 protein: CASSIQGTQETQYF. CDR3 bases: TGTGCCAGTAGTATTCAGGGTACCCAAGAGACCCAGTACTTC.

The chain is built from TRBV7-9 and TRBJ2-7; weak D call: TRBD2 (5 bases). CDR3 size: 14 residues. V gave up 0 bases and J gave up 5 bases, with 11 bases separating them. From germline, CDR1 is SEHNR and CDR2 FQNEAQ (reference sequence). CDR3 region: CASSLAIVGNEQYF. CDR3 DNA sequence: TGTGCCAGCAGCTTAGCTATCGTCGGGAACGAGCAGTACTTC. Supplemented by reference TRBV7-9 and TRBJ2-7, the full variable domain reads DTGVSQNPRHKITKRGQNVTFRCDPISEHNRLYWYRQTLGQGPEFLTYFQNEAQLEKSRLLSDRFSAERPKGSFSTLEIQRTEQGDSAMYLCASSLAIVGNEQYFGPGTRLTVT.

The chain uses TRBV4-1 and TRBJ2-1, with TRBD2 matching over 10 bases. The CDR3 contains 15 residues. The germline V gene has CDR1 MGHRA and CDR2 YSYEKL. With 4 bases clipped from V and 6 bases from J, the junction kept 6 bases outside the gene matches. CDR3 in DNA: TGCGCCAGCAGCCCGGTCCAGCGGGAGGGCAATGAGCAGTTCTTC. Protein: CASSPVQREGNEQFF.

This clone was detected once. Here the CDR3 DNA reads TGTGCCAGCAGTTATAACAGGGGGGACAGTCAGCCCCAGCATTTT. Translated, it gives CASSYNRGDSQPQHF. The gene calls are TRBV27 and TRBJ1-5; TRBD1 aligns across 8 bases. The ends lost 4 bases at V and 6 bases at J; junction bases unmatched: 8. Germline V gives CDR1 MNHEY, CDR2 SMNVEV (reference sequence). CDR3 size: 15 residues.

CDR3 in DNA: TGTGCCAGCAGCCTTACACACTCTGGGGCCAACGTCCTGACTTTC. It is translated as CASSLTHSGANVLTF. The chain joins TRBV6-5 to TRBJ2-6, with D unclear. The CDR3 sequence is 15 residues long. V was shortened by 6 bases and J by 0 bases, with 9 bases between the two germline ends. Germline lookup yields CDR1 MNHEY and CDR2 SVGAGI.

This clone is a singleton in its sample. The chain links TRBV6-5 to TRBJ1-2, with 7 bases identical to TRBD1. Looked up from germline, CDR1 is MNHEY and CDR2 is SVGAGI. The trim removed 2 bases at V and 0 bases at J, leaving 0 bases unmatched. The CDR3 contains 14 residues. The DNA for the CDR3 is TGTGCCAGCAGTTACGGACAGGCTAACTATGGCTACACCTTC. Translating it yields CASSYGQANYGYTF.

This sequence joins TRBV2 and TRBJ2-1, with 8 bases identical to TRBD2. From germline, CDR1 is SNHLY and CDR2 FYNNEI. CDR3 length: 14 amino acids. The J segment lost 9 bases and the V segment lost 2 bases, leaving 6 bases of the junction unmatched. The CDR3: CASSETGLAIEQFF. CDR3 coding DNA: TGTGCCAGCAGTGAAACCGGACTAGCTATTGAGCAGTTCTTC.

The J gene is TRBJ2-1, the V gene TRBV6-2 or TRBV6-3, with 9 bases fitting TRBD2. Germline trimming cut 2 bases from V and 0 bases from J; bases unmatched to any gene: 5. The CDR3 runs 17 residues. Germline V gene data show CDR1 as MNHEY and CDR2 as SVGEGT. The CDR3 is CASSYGGSGSSYNEQFF. DNA of the CDR3: TGTGCCAGCAGTTACGGGGGTAGCGGGAGCTCCTACAATGAGCAGTTCTTC.

This chain's CDR3 is CASSDPWQGLSHEQYF. As DNA, the CDR3 is TGTGCCAGCAGTGACCCCTGGCAGGGGCTAAGCCACGAGCAGTACTTC. The chain joins TRBV6-1 to TRBJ2-7, with D tentatively TRBD1 (6 bases). CDR3 length equals 16 residues. Per germline, CDR1 MNHNS and CDR2 SASEGT. The ends were cut back, 3 bases at V and 5 bases at J, with 20 bases in the middle.

The chain couples TRBV5-1 to TRBJ1-2, with D tentatively TRBD1 (5 bases). Trimming cost V 1 base and J 8 bases, with 12 bases left between them. Germline V gives CDR1 SGHRS, CDR2 YFSETQ. CDR3 length equals 13 residues. The chain's CDR3 is CASSLSGGEGYTF. The CDR3 DNA reads TGCGCCAGCAGCTTGTCCGGGGGTGAAGGCTACACCTTC.

This chain links TRBV12-2 with TRBJ2-3; TRBD2 is the table's D call, not checked against the DNA. TRBV12-2 is a pseudogene. The CDR3 is 17 residues long. CDR3 coding DNA: TGTGCAAGTCGCTCTCCTCTAGCGGAGACTAGCACAGATACGCAGTATTTT. It specifies CASRSPLAETSTDTQYF.

The gene calls are TRBV5-6 and TRBJ1-1; 7 bases agree with TRBD1. The CDR3 sequence is 14 residues long. With 1 base clipped from V and 1 base from J, the junction kept 1 base outside the gene matches. Germline values: CDR1 SGHDT, CDR2 YYEEEE. The CDR3 nucleotides are TGTGCCAGCAGCTTGAGGGGGCAGAACACTGAAGCTTTCTTT. Translated: CASSLRGQNTEAFF.

V usage is TRBV3-1 (or the pseudogene TRBV3-2) and J usage is TRBJ2-1; TRBD2 matches at 8 bases. The CDR3 is 17 residues long. Trimming at V came to 0 bases and at J to 0 bases, leaving 4 bases not matched to a gene. Germline assignment: CDR1 LGHDT and CDR2 YNNKEL (reference sequence). The CDR3 DNA reads TGTGCCAGCAGCCAAGAGGGACTAGGCAACTCCTACAATGAGCAGTTCTTC. This sequence encodes CASSQEGLGNSYNEQFF.

This clone was counted a few times. The V gene is TRBV7-9, the J gene TRBJ2-1, with 8 bases lining up with TRBD1. The junction had 8 bases not matched to a gene; V was cut back by 4 bases and J by 6 bases. The length of the CDR3 is 15 residues. Germline values: CDR1 SEHNR, CDR2 FQNEAQ (reference sequence). CDR3 nucleotide sequence: TGTGCCAGCAGCTCCGGGACAGGACAGCTCAATGAGCAGTTCTTC. Encoded protein: CASSSGTGQLNEQFF.